This TCR beta chain was sequenced during a study of T cell repertoires in cytomegalovirus infection. Turning to the study itself: Both recently identified HLA-C-restricted and well-studied HLA-B-restricted CMV epitopes were used in the study.

The CDR3 length is 16 residues. In germline, CDR1 is LGHNA, CDR2 YNFKEQ. Trimming stripped 0 bases from V and 2 bases from J, with 12 bases between. TCRdb used MiXCR to reprocess the reads, holding one entry per CDR3 protein. The sample includes hundreds of thousands of distinct CDR3 sequences, around 29% of them seen just once. Findings of the study overall: HLA-C-restricted, CMV-specific TCR beta clonotypes were dominant ex vivo.

As regards this clonotype: Its antigen remains unknown.

The source material was cultured PBMCs, sampled from culture after CMV antigen stimulation. This clonotype was obtained from a human donor in good health (CMV status not recorded). Some clones in this sample may be carry-over from other donors' samples. The J gene is TRBJ2-3, the V gene TRBV4-2; D not resolved. CDR3 sequence (DNA): TGTGCCAGCAGCCAAGATGCAACCATACCCACAGATACGCAGTATTTT. It encodes CASSQDATIPTDTQYF.